The sample holds many counts of the clone carrying this TCR beta chain. The antigen is not known. The data stem from a study of CD8+CD57+ T cells in acquired aplastic anemia. On the study more broadly: 3.2 ug was the average amount of DNA from sorted CD4+ and CD8+ cells. Sequencing produced an average of about 10.8 million reads per healthy donor for CD4+ cells. Whole-study findings and limits: Between patients and controls, 25 to 35 CD8+ CDR3 sequences were found in common.

Genomic DNA, the template, was used for profiling of the TCR beta VDJ and CDR3. One entry per CDR3 protein, called by TCRdb with MiXCR from the reads. The sample records just over 400,000 distinct CDR3 sequences, roughly 68% being singletons. The CDR3 consists of 14 residues. Trimming pared 6 bases from V and 3 bases from J, leaving 14 bases between. Germline values: CDR1 DFQATT, CDR2 SNEGSKA (reference sequence). Sequencing was performed on sorted CD4+, CD8+, or CD8+CD57+ T cells (not recorded which) from PBMCs. This TCR derives from a human donor in good health, serving as a control. The V call is TRBV20-1, the J call TRBJ2-2; possible D gene TRBD1, 6 bases. The CDR3 nucleotides read TGCAGTGCCCCCGATAACAGGGACACCGGGGAGCTGTTTTTT. Its translation: CSAPDNRDTGELFF.